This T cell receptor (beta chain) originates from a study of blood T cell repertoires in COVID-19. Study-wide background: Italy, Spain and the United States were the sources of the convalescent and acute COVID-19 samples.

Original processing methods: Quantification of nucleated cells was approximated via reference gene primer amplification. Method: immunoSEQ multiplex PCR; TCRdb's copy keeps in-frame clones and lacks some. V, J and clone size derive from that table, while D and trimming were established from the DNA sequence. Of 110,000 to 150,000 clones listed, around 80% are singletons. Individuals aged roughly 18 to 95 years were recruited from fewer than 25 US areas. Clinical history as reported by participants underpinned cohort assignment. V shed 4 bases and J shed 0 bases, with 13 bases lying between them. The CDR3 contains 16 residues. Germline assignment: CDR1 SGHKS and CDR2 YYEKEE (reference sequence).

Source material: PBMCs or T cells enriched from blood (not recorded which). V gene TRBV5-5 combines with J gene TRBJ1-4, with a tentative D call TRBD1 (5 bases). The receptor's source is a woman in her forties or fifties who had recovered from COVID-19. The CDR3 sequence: CASSRWGGATNEKLFF. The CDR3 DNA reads TGTGCCAGCAGCCGCTGGGGGGGTGCAACTAATGAAAAACTGTTTTTT.